Shown below are 6 T cell receptor beta chains from a single sample sequenced in a study of regulatory T cells in long-lasting Graves disease. This sample's time point: newly diagnosed GD, antithyroid drugs for less than 3 months. The TCR library was prepared using RNA isolated from PBMCs. Libraries of TCR beta came from iRepertoire HTBI primers plus Arm-PCR of CDR3 regions. Using its own MiXCR run on the multiplex PCR reads, TCRdb lists one record per CDR3 protein. The table lists some 400,000 distinct CDR3 sequences, approximately 15% of them singletons. These data also formed part of another study, on T cells in Graves' hyperthyroidism and ophthalmopathy.

Sequencing was performed on peripheral blood mononuclear cells (PBMCs), taken at new diagnosis, from a patient treated with antithyroid drugs. The origin of the receptors is a woman aged 30 to 39 with Graves disease.

V gene TRBV6-1 combines with J gene TRBJ2-6; D gene ambiguous. CDR1 MNHNS and CDR2 SASEGT come from the germline V gene. V was pared by 8 bases and J by 0 bases, with 8 bases between. The CDR3 is 14 amino acids. The CDR3 region is CASLTSSGANVLTF. The CDR3 DNA follows: TGTGCCAGCCTTACGAGCTCTGGGGCCAACGTCCTGACTTTC.

In the case of this clonotype: With a far larger clone one base away, a read error is the likely cause. V gene TRBV11-2 combines with J gene TRBJ2-1, with unresolved D. Between the trimmed V and J ends, which lost 3 bases and 10 bases, there was a span of 7 bases. Per germline, CDR1 SGHAT and CDR2 FQNNGV. The CDR3 consists of 11 residues. This CDR3 reads CASSFSWEQFF. The DNA for the CDR3 is TGTGCCAGCAGCTTCAGTTGGGAGCAGTTCTTC.

The sample holds many counts of this clonotype. V is TRBV7-9 and J is TRBJ2-3, with 9 bases identical to TRBD2. The CDR3 consists of 16 residues. Germline CDR1 is SEHNR and CDR2 is FQNEAQ (reference sequence). After removal of 5 bases from V and 6 bases from J, the junction contained 12 bases not matched to a gene. CDR3 residues: CASSPGLARLPDTQYF. For the CDR3, the DNA is TGTGCCAGCAGCCCCGGACTAGCGCGTCTCCCGGATACGCAGTATTTT.

This clonotype was observed at least ten times. The chain links TRBV7-9 to TRBJ2-1, with D maybe TRBD2 (7 bases). The ends were cut back, 6 bases at V and 3 bases at J, with 15 bases in the middle. The CDR3 totals 15 residues. The germline gives CDR1 SEHNR, CDR2 FQNEAQ (reference sequence). The CDR3 nucleotides read TGTGCCAGCAGTTTGCTAGGGGGGGTCTACAATGAGCAGTTCTTC. Translating it yields CASSLLGGVYNEQFF.

J is TRBJ2-2 and V is TRBV3-1; weak D call: TRBD1 (5 bases). Germline V gene data show CDR1 as LGHDT and CDR2 as YNNKEL (reference sequence). CDR3 length equals 15 residues. The V and J ends lost 7 bases and 7 bases respectively, with 19 bases between them. In DNA form, the CDR3 reads TGTGCCAGCACCAAAACCCAGCAGGGTTTCGGGGAGCTGTTTTTT. This encodes CASTKTQQGFGELFF.

V gene TRBV12-3 or TRBV12-4 combines with J gene TRBJ1-1, with 7 bases that match TRBD1. Trimming cost V 6 bases and J 6 bases; bases outside gene matches: 7. The CDR3 has 13 amino acids. The CDR3 DNA reads TGTGCCAGCAGCCATGGAGGGGGCTCTGAAGCTTTCTTT. Translating gives CASSHGGGSEAFF.